This T cell receptor (beta chain) was recovered during a study of T-cell memory formation after mild COVID-19. Study-wide points: The main location of contracting CD4+ clones was CM and EM, and that of contracting CD8+ clones was EMRA.

In this sample, this clonotype turned up once. The antigen remains unidentified. From the 5' RACE reads, TCRdb called clonotypes with MiXCR, one entry per CDR3 protein. The sample has around 340,000 distinct CDR3 sequences, under 25% seen once. The germline V and J ends were trimmed by 5 bases and 1 base, with 11 bases remaining between them. CDR1 and CDR2 (germline): SGHTA, FQGNSA. This CDR3 spans 14 amino acids. The clonotype was recovered from an adult woman who had mild COVID-19 (a few samples of this study predate the infection). Cell type and time point are not known. The gene calls are TRBV7-2 and TRBJ2-5; D call uncertain. Sequencing input: PBMCs or a T cell subset sorted from them (not recorded which). For the CDR3, the DNA is TGTGCCAGCAGCCGGGTCCGGCTCCAAGAGACCCAGTACTTC. Translating gives CASSRVRLQETQYF.